Reported below is one TCR beta chain. Methods used by the authors: The assay estimated nucleated cells by amplifying reference gene primers. Some clones are missing from TCRdb's copy, which holds only in-frame ones; the method was immunoSEQ multiplex PCR. The DNA gave D and trimming, while V, J and clone size come from that table. The data hold fewer than 75,000 clones, with roughly 79% observed a single time. This CDR3 has 13 amino acids. Trimming removed 6 bases from V and 6 bases from J, with 11 bases in between. The source of the sample is a study of blood T cell repertoires in COVID-19. Study context: Samples representing acute and convalescent COVID-19 were sourced from the United States, Italy and Spain. Sources were T cells, B-cell-depleted T cells, or PBMCs; the material itself was cDNA or gDNA.

Specimen: peripheral blood. The rearrangement links TRBV12-3 or TRBV12-4 to TRBJ2-2; D unclear. This receptor was taken from a man aged 60 to 69 with acute or convalescent COVID-19. The CDR3 region is CASRLFTAGELFF. The DNA for the CDR3 is TGTGCCAGCAGGCTATTTACAGCCGGGGAGCTGTTTTTT.